These T cell receptor beta chains were read from a single sample in a study of T cell responses to AZD1222 COVID-19 vaccine. Sequencing was performed with immunoSEQ multiplex PCR; in TCRdb, only in-frame clones are kept and a portion is missing. The profile shows some 90,000 clones, 70% to 90% of them singletons. The material was peripheral blood, obtained on day 0 of AZD1222 vaccination. These receptors originate from an adult in good health. Both conserved end residues are part of each CDR3. Each record gives: J gene, D gene, V gene, clone size, CDR3 protein, CDR3 DNA. The D gene is left open where the match is weak. Size is stated for part of the rows, as once, few or many counts, or as a class when the clone is expanded.

j_call: TRBJ1-1; d_call: -; v_call: TRBV9; clone_size: -; cdr3_aa: CASSVVTVNTEAFF; cdr3_nt: TGTGCCAGCAGCGTAGTCACAGTGAACACTGAAGCTTTCTTT
j_call: TRBJ1-5; d_call: -; v_call: TRBV18; clone_size: -; cdr3_aa: CASSPRAGDSNQPQHF; cdr3_nt: TGTGCCAGCTCACCACGGGCAGGGGATAGCAATCAGCCCCAGCATTTT
j_call: TRBJ2-3; d_call: TRBD2; v_call: TRBV7-9; clone_size: -; cdr3_aa: CASRSSGIDTQYF; cdr3_nt: TGTGCCAGCAGGTCCAGCGGGATTGATACGCAGTATTTT
j_call: TRBJ2-2; d_call: -; v_call: TRBV9; clone_size: few; cdr3_aa: CASSVELARTGELFF; cdr3_nt: TGTGCCAGCAGCGTAGAGCTAGCCCGAACCGGGGAGCTGTTTTTT
j_call: TRBJ2-3; d_call: TRBD2; v_call: TRBV5-4; clone_size: -; cdr3_aa: CASSEGLAGGTDTQYF; cdr3_nt: TGTGCCAGCAGCGAGGGACTAGCGGGGGGCACAGATACGCAGTATTTT
j_call: TRBJ1-1; d_call: -; v_call: TRBV4-1; clone_size: -; cdr3_aa: CASSHSGGLNTEAFF; cdr3_nt: TGCGCCAGCAGCCACTCGGGAGGACTGAACACTGAAGCTTTCTTT
j_call: TRBJ2-7; d_call: TRBD1; v_call: TRBV3-1/TRBV3-2; clone_size: -; cdr3_aa: CASGTGSGSYEQYF; cdr3_nt: TGTGCCAGCGGGACAGGGTCGGGCTCCTACGAGCAGTACTTC
j_call: TRBJ2-1; d_call: -; v_call: TRBV7-9; clone_size: -; cdr3_aa: CASLLNGEEQFF; cdr3_nt: TGTGCCAGCCTCCTGAACGGGGAGGAGCAGTTCTTC
j_call: TRBJ2-7; d_call: -; v_call: TRBV11-2; clone_size: few; cdr3_aa: CASSLGQFYEQYF; cdr3_nt: TGTGCCAGCAGCTTAGGACAGTTCTACGAGCAGTACTTC
j_call: TRBJ1-2; d_call: -; v_call: TRBV9; clone_size: -; cdr3_aa: CASSVGFPRGGYTF; cdr3_nt: TGTGCCAGCAGCGTAGGGTTCCCCAGGGGTGGCTACACCTTC
j_call: TRBJ2-1; d_call: -; v_call: TRBV19; clone_size: -; cdr3_aa: CASSIAGYNEQFF; cdr3_nt: TGTGCCAGTAGTATAGCGGGCTACAATGAGCAGTTCTTC
j_call: TRBJ1-2; d_call: -; v_call: TRBV5-8; clone_size: -; cdr3_aa: CASSFYVIQGRYGYTF; cdr3_nt: TGTGCCAGCAGCTTTTACGTGATACAGGGACGCTATGGCTACACCTTC
j_call: TRBJ2-2; d_call: -; v_call: TRBV5-4; clone_size: -; cdr3_aa: CASTWRAGPGTGELFF; cdr3_nt: TGTGCCAGCACCTGGAGGGCAGGGCCCGGAACCGGGGAGCTGTTTTTT
j_call: TRBJ1-5; d_call: -; v_call: TRBV7-9; clone_size: -; cdr3_aa: CASSLWGDGQPQHF; cdr3_nt: TGTGCCAGCAGCTTATGGGGCGACGGTCAGCCCCAGCATTTT
j_call: TRBJ1-2; d_call: -; v_call: TRBV7-8; clone_size: few; cdr3_aa: CASSLAWRRGGGYTF; cdr3_nt: TGTGCCAGCAGCTTAGCGTGGCGACGAGGAGGCGGCTACACCTTC
j_call: TRBJ1-5; d_call: -; v_call: TRBV3-1/TRBV3-2; clone_size: -; cdr3_aa: CASSPGGRDGNQPQHF; cdr3_nt: TGTGCCAGCAGCCCGGGGGGCAGGGATGGCAATCAGCCCCAGCATTTT
j_call: TRBJ1-1; d_call: -; v_call: TRBV5-1; clone_size: few; cdr3_aa: CASSLWTANTEAFF; cdr3_nt: TGCGCCAGCAGCTTGTGGACAGCTAACACTGAAGCTTTCTTT
j_call: TRBJ1-2; d_call: -; v_call: TRBV6-2/TRBV6-3; clone_size: -; cdr3_aa: CASSPGLPHKGYTF; cdr3_nt: TGTGCCAGCAGCCCCGGGCTCCCCCACAAAGGCTACACCTTC
j_call: TRBJ1-1; d_call: -; v_call: TRBV6-4; clone_size: -; cdr3_aa: CASSEGDNTEAFF; cdr3_nt: TGTGCCAGCAGTGAGGGGGACAACACTGAAGCTTTCTTT
j_call: TRBJ1-6; d_call: -; v_call: TRBV7-8; clone_size: -; cdr3_aa: CASSLNFDSPLHF; cdr3_nt: TGTGCCAGCAGCTTAAACTTTGATTCACCCCTCCACTTT
j_call: TRBJ1-1; d_call: TRBD1; v_call: TRBV18; clone_size: few; cdr3_aa: CASSQGQLNTEAFF; cdr3_nt: TGTGCCAGCTCACAGGGACAGCTGAACACTGAAGCTTTCTTT
j_call: TRBJ1-1; d_call: -; v_call: TRBV12-5; clone_size: -; cdr3_aa: CASGLGRAMNTEAFF; cdr3_nt: TGTGCTAGTGGTTTGGGTCGTGCGATGAACACTGAAGCTTTCTTT
j_call: TRBJ1-3; d_call: -; v_call: TRBV13; clone_size: -; cdr3_aa: CASRIETGNTIYF; cdr3_nt: TGTGCCAGCAGAATAGAAACTGGAAACACCATATATTTT
j_call: TRBJ2-3; d_call: TRBD2; v_call: TRBV5-1; clone_size: medium-sized; cdr3_aa: CASSLDPPSGESSTDTQYF; cdr3_nt: TGCGCCAGCAGCTTGGACCCCCCTAGCGGGGAATCTAGCACAGATACGCAGTATTTT
j_call: TRBJ2-7; d_call: -; v_call: TRBV3-1/TRBV3-2; clone_size: -; cdr3_aa: CASSHLYLFEQYF; cdr3_nt: TGTGCCAGCAGCCACCTCTACCTTTTCGAGCAGTACTTC
j_call: TRBJ2-3; d_call: -; v_call: TRBV15; clone_size: -; cdr3_aa: CATSRAGTSTDTQYF; cdr3_nt: TGTGCCACCAGCAGAGCTGGGACTAGCACAGATACGCAGTATTTT
j_call: TRBJ2-2; d_call: TRBD2; v_call: TRBV7-3; clone_size: -; cdr3_aa: CASSLGLAESGELFF; cdr3_nt: TGTGCCAGCAGCCTAGGACTAGCGGAGTCCGGGGAGCTGTTTTTT
j_call: TRBJ2-3; d_call: -; v_call: TRBV7-2; clone_size: -; cdr3_aa: CASSRIPRGGTDTQYF; cdr3_nt: TGTGCCAGCAGCCGGATACCGAGGGGTGGCACAGATACGCAGTATTTT
j_call: TRBJ1-2; d_call: -; v_call: TRBV19; clone_size: -; cdr3_aa: CASRPPGQGWGYTF; cdr3_nt: TGTGCCAGTAGGCCTCCCGGGCAGGGCTGGGGCTACACCTTC
j_call: TRBJ1-5; d_call: -; v_call: TRBV4-2; clone_size: -; cdr3_aa: CASSQGLVGNQPQHF; cdr3_nt: TGTGCCAGCAGCCAAGGGCTGGTGGGCAATCAGCCCCAGCATTTT
j_call: TRBJ1-6; d_call: TRBD1; v_call: TRBV14; clone_size: -; cdr3_aa: CASSPGVRDRGSPLHF; cdr3_nt: TGTGCCAGCAGCCCCGGGGTCCGGGACAGGGGATCACCCCTCCACTTT
j_call: TRBJ2-7; d_call: -; v_call: TRBV30; clone_size: -; cdr3_aa: CAWSPGSAGMISYEQYF; cdr3_nt: TGTGCCTGGAGTCCTGGCTCGGCGGGCATGATCTCCTACGAGCAGTACTTC
j_call: TRBJ2-6; d_call: -; v_call: TRBV18; clone_size: few; cdr3_aa: CASSPPGGGGYSGANVLTF; cdr3_nt: TGTGCCAGCTCACCACCGGGTGGAGGGGGCTATAGCGGGGCCAACGTCCTGACTTTC
j_call: TRBJ1-1; d_call: -; v_call: TRBV7-8; clone_size: -; cdr3_aa: CASSSAVGPDTEAFF; cdr3_nt: TGTGCCAGCAGCTCCGCCGTCGGACCGGACACTGAAGCTTTCTTT
j_call: TRBJ2-5; d_call: -; v_call: TRBV7-9; clone_size: -; cdr3_aa: CASSLTGPETQYF; cdr3_nt: TGTGCCAGCAGCTTAACAGGGCCCGAGACCCAGTACTTC
j_call: TRBJ2-5; d_call: TRBD1; v_call: TRBV24-1; clone_size: -; cdr3_aa: CATSDKGGPVETQYF; cdr3_nt: TGTGCCACCAGTGATAAAGGGGGCCCGGTAGAGACCCAGTACTTC
j_call: TRBJ2-1; d_call: TRBD2; v_call: TRBV14; clone_size: once; cdr3_aa: CASSYASGRSYNEQFF; cdr3_nt: TGTGCCAGCAGCTATGCTAGCGGGAGGTCCTACAATGAGCAGTTCTTC
j_call: TRBJ2-2; d_call: -; v_call: TRBV7-2; clone_size: -; cdr3_aa: CASSLAPGAGAGELFF; cdr3_nt: TGTGCCAGCAGCCTAGCTCCGGGGGCGGGGGCCGGGGAGCTGTTTTTT
j_call: TRBJ2-5; d_call: -; v_call: TRBV18; clone_size: -; cdr3_aa: CASSPPDKETQYF; cdr3_nt: TGTGCCAGCTCACCACCGGATAAAGAGACCCAGTACTTC
j_call: TRBJ2-7; d_call: TRBD1; v_call: TRBV28; clone_size: -; cdr3_aa: CASRTGQGMDYEQYF; cdr3_nt: TGTGCCAGCAGAACGGGACAGGGAATGGACTACGAGCAGTACTTC
j_call: TRBJ1-1; d_call: TRBD1; v_call: TRBV10-3; clone_size: -; cdr3_aa: CATGDRDNTEAFF; cdr3_nt: TGTGCCACCGGGGACAGGGATAACACTGAAGCTTTCTTT
j_call: TRBJ1-2; d_call: -; v_call: TRBV19; clone_size: once; cdr3_aa: CASSRSGRTGYTF; cdr3_nt: TGTGCCAGTAGTAGATCGGGGAGGACTGGCTACACCTTC
j_call: TRBJ1-5; d_call: -; v_call: TRBV12-3/TRBV12-4; clone_size: -; cdr3_aa: CASSSGRVEPQHF; cdr3_nt: TGTGCCAGCAGTTCGGGCCGGGTGGAGCCCCAGCATTTT
j_call: TRBJ2-7; d_call: TRBD2; v_call: TRBV7-3; clone_size: -; cdr3_aa: CASSAAGTSAAYEQYF; cdr3_nt: TGTGCCAGCAGCGCCGCCGGGACTAGCGCCGCCTACGAGCAGTACTTC
j_call: TRBJ1-1; d_call: -; v_call: TRBV19; clone_size: -; cdr3_aa: CASSIESTGAPEAFF; cdr3_nt: TGTGCCAGTAGTATAGAATCTACGGGAGCCCCTGAAGCTTTCTTT
j_call: TRBJ1-1; d_call: -; v_call: TRBV7-9; clone_size: -; cdr3_aa: CASRRDGFTEAFF; cdr3_nt: TGTGCCAGCAGAAGGGACGGATTCACTGAAGCTTTCTTT
j_call: TRBJ2-2; d_call: -; v_call: TRBV11-2; clone_size: -; cdr3_aa: CASSLDGELFF; cdr3_nt: TGTGCCAGCAGCTTAGACGGGGAGCTGTTTTTT
j_call: TRBJ2-7; d_call: -; v_call: TRBV10-1; clone_size: few; cdr3_aa: CASSESTGTQYEQYF; cdr3_nt: TGCGCCAGCAGTGAGTCAACAGGGACTCAATACGAGCAGTACTTC
j_call: TRBJ2-7; d_call: -; v_call: TRBV18; clone_size: -; cdr3_aa: CASSFGSYEQYF; cdr3_nt: TGTGCCAGCTCATTCGGCTCCTACGAGCAGTACTTC
j_call: TRBJ1-1; d_call: -; v_call: TRBV5-1; clone_size: -; cdr3_aa: CASSIAGTTEAFF; cdr3_nt: TGCGCCAGCAGCATAGCGGGGACCACTGAAGCTTTCTTT
j_call: TRBJ2-5; d_call: -; v_call: TRBV7-2; clone_size: once; cdr3_aa: CASSLNSRQIETQYF; cdr3_nt: TGTGCCAGCAGCTTAAATTCTCGGCAGATCGAGACCCAGTACTTC